These 7 T cell receptor beta chains share one sample of origin, sequenced in a study of beta chain features in type 1 diabetes. Reverse transcribing all isolated RNA meant expressed TCRB transcripts were sequenced. Method: immunoSEQ multiplex PCR; TCRdb's copy keeps in-frame clones and lacks some. Of under 250,000 clones in the sample, about 25% were seen once. The sequencing input was central memory CD4+ T cells from blood. Receptors originate from a man aged 25-45 years in good health.

The sample holds one count of this clone. The rearrangement links TRBV7-6 to TRBJ2-1; weak D call: TRBD2 (5 bases). V was cut by 1 base and J by 0 bases, with 13 bases left in between. The CDR3 loop spans 17 amino acids. From germline, CDR1 is SGHVS and CDR2 FNYEAQ. The CDR3 loop reads CASSLGSGLSSYNEQFF. CDR3 DNA sequence: TGTGCCAGCAGCTTAGGAAGCGGTTTAAGCTCCTACAATGAGCAGTTCTTC.

The chain carries TRBV6-1 and TRBJ1-1; no clear D gene. Looked up from germline, CDR1 is MNHNS and CDR2 is SASEGT. V was pared by 2 bases and J by 7 bases, with 17 bases between. CDR3 length: 15 residues. The CDR3 sequence is CASSENPNTPSEAFF. The CDR3 DNA is TGTGCCAGCAGTGAAAATCCGAATACGCCCAGTGAAGCTTTCTTT.

This clone was observed many times. This chain connects TRBV5-1 to TRBJ2-5; possibly TRBD1 for D (6 bases). CDR1 and CDR2 from the germline V gene are SGHRS and YFSETQ. This CDR3 is 15 amino acids long. V was pared by 1 base and J by 2 bases, with 12 bases between. DNA for the CDR3: TGCGCCAGCAGCTTGATTCCCGGGACACAAGAGACCCAGTACTTC. Protein sequence: CASSLIPGTQETQYF.

Remarks on this clone: Given a much more abundant clone one base away, this may be a read error. The chain joins TRBV29-1 to TRBJ1-1; no clear D gene. Germline V gene lookup returns CDR1 SQVTM and CDR2 ANQGSEA. The CDR3 length is 16 residues. V lost 6 bases and J lost 11, with 31 bases in between. The CDR3 sequence is CSVLHREQDGRPRAFF. The CDR3 nucleotides are TGCAGCGTCCTACATAGGGAGCAGGACGGCCGGCCACGGGCTTTCTTT.

This clone occurred a few times. The chain joins TRBV6-1 to TRBJ2-7, with 11 positions matching TRBD1. The length of the CDR3 is 14 residues. Per germline, CDR1 MNHNS and CDR2 SASEGT. V trimming: 7 bases; J trimming: 3 bases; junction bases outside the gene matches: 5. CDR3 nucleotide sequence: TGTGCCAGCATTCGGACAGGGGGCGGCTACGAGCAGTACTTC. Encoded protein: CASIRTGGGYEQYF.

This clone was observed a few times. V gene TRBV29-1 combines with J gene TRBJ1-4; 7 positions match TRBD1. This CDR3 is built from 14 residues. Germline trimming cut 5 bases from V and 7 bases from J; bases unmatched to any gene: 10. Germline values: CDR1 SQVTM, CDR2 ANQGSEA. The CDR3 bases are TGCAGCGTTACATCGACAGGGCCGGGTGAAAAACTGTTTTTT. This sequence encodes CSVTSTGPGEKLFF.

The gene calls are TRBV5-6 and TRBJ2-3; D is possibly TRBD1 (6 bases). V lost 4 bases and J lost 1, with 13 bases in between. CDR1 is SGHDT, CDR2 YYEEEE, per germline. This CDR3 has 15 residues. CDR3 sequence reads: CASSLRDTGTDTQYF. CDR3 nucleotides: TGTGCCAGCAGCCTAAGGGACACTGGCACAGATACGCAGTATTTT.